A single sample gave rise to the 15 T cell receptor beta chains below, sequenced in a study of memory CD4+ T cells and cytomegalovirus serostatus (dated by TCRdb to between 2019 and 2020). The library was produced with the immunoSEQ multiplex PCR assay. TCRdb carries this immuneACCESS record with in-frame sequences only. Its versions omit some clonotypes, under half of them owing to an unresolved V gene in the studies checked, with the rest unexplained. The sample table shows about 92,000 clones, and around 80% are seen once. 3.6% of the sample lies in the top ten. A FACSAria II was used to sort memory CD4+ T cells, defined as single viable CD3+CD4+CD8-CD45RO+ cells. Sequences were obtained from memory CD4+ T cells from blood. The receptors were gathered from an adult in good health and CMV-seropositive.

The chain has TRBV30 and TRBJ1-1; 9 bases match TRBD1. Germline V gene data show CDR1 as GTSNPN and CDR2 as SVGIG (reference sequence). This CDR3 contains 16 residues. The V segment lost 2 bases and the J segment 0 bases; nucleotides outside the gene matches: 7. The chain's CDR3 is CAWSPTGGWMNTEAFF. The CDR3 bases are TGTGCCTGGAGTCCAACAGGGGGCTGGATGAACACTGAAGCTTTCTTT.

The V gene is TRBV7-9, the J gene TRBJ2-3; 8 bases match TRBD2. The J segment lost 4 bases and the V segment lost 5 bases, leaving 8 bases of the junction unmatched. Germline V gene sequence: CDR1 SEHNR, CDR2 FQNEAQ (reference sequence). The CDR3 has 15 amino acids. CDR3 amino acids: CASSPPSGRSDTQYF. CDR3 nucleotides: TGTGCCAGCAGCCCCCCAAGCGGGAGATCAGATACGCAGTATTTT. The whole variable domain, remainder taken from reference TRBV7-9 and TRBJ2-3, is DTGVSQNPRHKITKRGQNVTFRCDPISEHNRLYWYRQTLGQGPEFLTYFQNEAQLEKSRLLSDRFSAERPKGSFSTLEIQRTEQGDSAMYLCASSPPSGRSDTQYFGPGTRLTVL.

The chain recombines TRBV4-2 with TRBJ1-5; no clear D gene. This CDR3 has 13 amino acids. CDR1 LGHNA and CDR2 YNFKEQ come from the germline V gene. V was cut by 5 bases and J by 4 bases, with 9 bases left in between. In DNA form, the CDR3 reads TGTGCCAGCAGCGAAGGATATAATCAGCCCCAGCATTTT. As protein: CASSEGYNQPQHF.

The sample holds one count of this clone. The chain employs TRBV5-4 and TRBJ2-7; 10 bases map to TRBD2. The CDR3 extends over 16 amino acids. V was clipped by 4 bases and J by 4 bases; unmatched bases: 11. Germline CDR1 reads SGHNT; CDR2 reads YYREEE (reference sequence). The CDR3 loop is CASSQRGGSGRYEQYF. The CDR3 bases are TGTGCCAGCAGCCAACGAGGTGGTAGCGGGAGGTACGAGCAGTACTTC.

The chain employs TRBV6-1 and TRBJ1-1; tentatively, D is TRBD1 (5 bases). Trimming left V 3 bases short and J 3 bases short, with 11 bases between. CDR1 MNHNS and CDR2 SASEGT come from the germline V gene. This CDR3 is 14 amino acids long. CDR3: CASSDPLGDTEAFF. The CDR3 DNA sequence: TGTGCCAGCAGTGACCCCCTAGGGGACACTGAAGCTTTCTTT.

The CDR3 protein is CASSPQGAAYNEQFF. The CDR3 DNA sequence: TGTGCCAGCAGCCCGCAGGGGGCGGCCTACAATGAGCAGTTCTTC. This rearrangement joins TRBV5-5 to TRBJ2-1; 8 bases map to TRBD1. The CDR3 loop spans 15 amino acids. Per germline, CDR1 SGHKS and CDR2 YYEKEE (reference sequence). V trimming: 4 bases; J trimming: 2 bases; junction bases outside the gene matches: 5.

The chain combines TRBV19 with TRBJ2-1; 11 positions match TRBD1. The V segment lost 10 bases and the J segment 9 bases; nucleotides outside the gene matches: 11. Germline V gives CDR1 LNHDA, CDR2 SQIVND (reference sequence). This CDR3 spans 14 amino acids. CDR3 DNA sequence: TGTGCCACCAGGAGGACAGGGGGCTGGGGTGAGCAGTTCTTC. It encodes CATRRTGGWGEQFF. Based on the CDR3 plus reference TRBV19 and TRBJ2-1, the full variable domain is DGGITQSPKYLFRKEGQNVTLSCEQNLNHDAMYWYRQDPGQGLRLIYYSQIVNDFQKGDIAEGYSVSREKKESFPLTVTSAQKNPTAFYLCATRRTGGWGEQFFGPGTRLTVL.

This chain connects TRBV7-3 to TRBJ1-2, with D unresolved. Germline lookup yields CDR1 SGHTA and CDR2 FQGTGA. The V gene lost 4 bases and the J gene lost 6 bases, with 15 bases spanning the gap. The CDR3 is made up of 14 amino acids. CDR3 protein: CASSSNPDGDGYTF. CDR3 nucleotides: TGTGCCAGCAGCTCAAACCCAGACGGAGATGGCTACACCTTC.

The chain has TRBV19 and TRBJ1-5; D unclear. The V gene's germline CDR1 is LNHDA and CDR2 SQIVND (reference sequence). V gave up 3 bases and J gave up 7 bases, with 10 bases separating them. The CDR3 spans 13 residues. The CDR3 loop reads CASSISSYQPQHF. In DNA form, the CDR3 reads TGTGCCAGTAGTATCTCCAGTTACCAGCCCCAGCATTTT.

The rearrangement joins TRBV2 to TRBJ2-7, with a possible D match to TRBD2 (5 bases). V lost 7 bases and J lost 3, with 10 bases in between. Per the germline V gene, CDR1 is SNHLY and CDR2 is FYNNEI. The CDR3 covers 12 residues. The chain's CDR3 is CASNLARYEQYF. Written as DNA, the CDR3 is TGTGCCAGCAACCTAGCCCGCTACGAGCAGTACTTC.

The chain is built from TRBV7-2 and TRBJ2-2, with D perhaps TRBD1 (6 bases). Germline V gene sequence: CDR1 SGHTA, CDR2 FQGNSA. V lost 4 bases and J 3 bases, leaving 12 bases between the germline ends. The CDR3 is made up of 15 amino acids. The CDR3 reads CASSYSQGYTGELFF. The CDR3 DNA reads TGTGCCAGCAGCTACTCTCAGGGGTACACCGGGGAGCTGTTTTTT.

The DNA for the CDR3 is TGTGCCAGCAGTGTGGACAGGGGGCAGGGTGGCTACACCTTC. It specifies CASSVDRGQGGYTF. J is TRBJ1-2 and V is TRBV6-1, with 11 positions matching TRBD1. Germline trimming cut 4 bases from V and 7 bases from J; bases unmatched to any gene: 5. The CDR3 loop spans 14 amino acids. Germline assignment: CDR1 MNHNS and CDR2 SASEGT.

The CDR3 DNA reads as TGTGCCAGCAGCTTCCGGGACAGGGGGTTGGAGACCCAGTACTTC. Translating gives CASSFRDRGLETQYF. V gene TRBV5-4 combines with J gene TRBJ2-5; 11 bases align to TRBD1. Unmatched junction bases numbered 5, after V lost 2 bases and J lost 5 bases. Looked up from germline, CDR1 is SGHNT and CDR2 is YYREEE (reference sequence). This CDR3 is 15 amino acids long. Full variable domain (remainder filled in from reference TRBV5-4 and TRBJ2-5): ETGVTQSPTHLIKTRGQQVTLRCSSQSGHNTVSWYQQALGQGPQFIFQYYREEENGRGNFPPRFSGLQFPNYSSELNVNALELDDSALYLCASSFRDRGLETQYFGPGTRLLVL.

This CDR3 reads CASSWSGATDTQYF. For the CDR3, the DNA is TGTGCCAGCAGCTGGAGCGGGGCCACAGATACGCAGTATTTT. The V call is TRBV7-9, the J call TRBJ2-3; 7 positions agree with TRBD2. The CDR3 sequence is 14 residues long. J was trimmed by 2 bases and V by 4 bases; bases with no gene match: 3. Germline V gene data show CDR1 as SEHNR and CDR2 as FQNEAQ (reference sequence).

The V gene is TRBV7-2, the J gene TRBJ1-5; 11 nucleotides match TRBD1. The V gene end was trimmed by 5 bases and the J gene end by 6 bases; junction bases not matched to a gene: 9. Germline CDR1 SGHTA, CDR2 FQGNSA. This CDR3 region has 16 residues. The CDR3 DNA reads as TGTGCCAGCAGCAAGCGGACAGGGGGCGCCGGTCAGCCCCAGCATTTT. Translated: CASSKRTGGAGQPQHF. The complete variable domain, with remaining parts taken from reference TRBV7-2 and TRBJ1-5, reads GAGVSQSPSNKVTEKGKDVELRCDPISGHTALYWYRQSLGQGLEFLIYFQGNSAPDKSGLPSDRFSAERTGGSVSTLTIQRTQQEDSAVYLCASSKRTGGAGQPQHFGDGTRLSIL.